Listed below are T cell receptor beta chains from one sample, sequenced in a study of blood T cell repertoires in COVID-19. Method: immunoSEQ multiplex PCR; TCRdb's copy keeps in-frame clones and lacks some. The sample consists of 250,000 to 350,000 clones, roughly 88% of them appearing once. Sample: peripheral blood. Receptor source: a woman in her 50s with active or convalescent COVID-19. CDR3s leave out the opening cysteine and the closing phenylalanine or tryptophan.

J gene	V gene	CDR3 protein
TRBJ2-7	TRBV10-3	AIRERGALYEQY
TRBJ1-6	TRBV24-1	ATSPTQGASHNSPLH
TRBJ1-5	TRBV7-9	ASSLTSVDGNQPQH
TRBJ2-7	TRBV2	ASRGAQTRDEQY
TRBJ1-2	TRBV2	ASRGGDRAFYGYT
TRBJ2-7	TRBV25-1	ASSEYSVGELPREQY
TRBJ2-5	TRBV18	ASSPKSGGETQY
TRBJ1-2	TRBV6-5	ASRPRRGQDYGYT
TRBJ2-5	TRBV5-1	ASSLGSGETQY
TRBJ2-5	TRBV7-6	ASSLLAGAVETQY
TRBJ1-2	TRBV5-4	ASSLWTGTNYGYT
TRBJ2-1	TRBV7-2	ASSLGLAEYNEQF
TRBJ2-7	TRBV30	AWKAGTVSYEQY
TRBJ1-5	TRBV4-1	ASSLRQGVGQPQH
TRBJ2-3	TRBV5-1	ASRERPTGDTDTQY
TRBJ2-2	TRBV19	ASTDSRTNTGELF
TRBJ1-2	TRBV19	ASSRGRDYGYT
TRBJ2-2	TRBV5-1	ASRLTETGELF
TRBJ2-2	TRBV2	ASSLHRTSGANTGELF
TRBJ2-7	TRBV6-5	ASSYSRQGAEQY
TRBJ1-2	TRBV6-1	ASSEARNYYGYT
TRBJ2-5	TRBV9	ASSVGGGEVGETQY
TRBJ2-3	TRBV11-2	ASSSKRGFHTDTQY
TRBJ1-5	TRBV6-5	ASSSDRGPGQPQH
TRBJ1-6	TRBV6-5	ASSPGTANSPLH
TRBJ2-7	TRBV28	ASLRSPRVEQY
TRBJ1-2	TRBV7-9	ASSLYGAHGYT
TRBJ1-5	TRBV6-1	ASSEAGNQPQH
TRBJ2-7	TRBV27	ASRSGVLFYEQY
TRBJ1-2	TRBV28	ASDRKGLEDYGYT
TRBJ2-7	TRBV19	ASSTGTSGSYYEQY
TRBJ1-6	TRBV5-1	ASSSDAGASPLH
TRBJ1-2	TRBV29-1	SVEAGGSIGYT
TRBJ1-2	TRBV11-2	ASKPLDSNYGYT
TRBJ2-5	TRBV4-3	ASSQGTGHQETQY
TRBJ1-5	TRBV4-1	ASSQSQTGSNQPQH
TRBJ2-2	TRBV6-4	ASSTTGTSGTGELF
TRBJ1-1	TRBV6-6	ASSEDIRNTEAF
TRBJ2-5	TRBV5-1	ASSLTYQETQY
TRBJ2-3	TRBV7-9	ASSPSGASGPDTDTQY
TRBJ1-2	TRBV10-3	AITYMSGAGPNYGYT
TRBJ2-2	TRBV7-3	ASSPVRGELF
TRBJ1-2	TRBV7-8	ASSPDRNYGYT
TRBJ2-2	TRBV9	ASSVGTGRTGELF
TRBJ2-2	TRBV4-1	ASSQDWSRDGELF
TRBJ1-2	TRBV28	ASSHRGQNYGYT
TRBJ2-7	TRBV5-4	ASSLGQINEQY
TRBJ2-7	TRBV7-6	ASSLEQSYEQY
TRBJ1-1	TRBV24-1	ATSLQGRAF
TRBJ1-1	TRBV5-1	ASSVTDRVEDEAF
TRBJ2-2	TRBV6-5	ASNPVGDTGELF
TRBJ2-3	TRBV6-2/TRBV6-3	ASSYWTSGRADTQY
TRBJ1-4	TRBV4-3	ASSQDRGREKLF
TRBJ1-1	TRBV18	ASSQSLPGNTEAF
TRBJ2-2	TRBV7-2	ASSRRQGATGELF
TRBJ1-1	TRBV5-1	ASMAGNMNTEAF
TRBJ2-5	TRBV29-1	SVEVGLHQETQY